These T cell receptor beta chains were read from a single sample in a study of CD4 and CD8 cells across lung adenocarcinoma regions. TCRdb used MiXCR to reprocess the PCR reads, holding one entry per CDR3 protein. The repertoire holds about 25,000 distinct CDR3 sequences, 50% to 55% seen once, with around 42% in the top ten. The sequencing input was CD8+ T cells from the center of a lung tumor. Receptor source: a male donor with lung adenocarcinoma. The CD4 and CD8 labels of this study may be unreliable. CDR3s include the opening cysteine and the closing phenylalanine or tryptophan. The D gene is left open where the match is weak. Some rows have no size entry. The others give once, few or many, or a class for an expanded clone.

J gene	clone size	V gene	D gene	CDR3 DNA	CDR3 protein
TRBJ2-7	few	TRBV6-2/TRBV6-3	TRBD1	TGTGCCAGCAGTTACCGGGCAGGGGGCCTCTACGAGCAGTACTTC	CASSYRAGGLYEQYF
TRBJ2-5	few	TRBV6-1	TRBD2	TGTGCCAGCAGCCCACTCCTAGCGGAACAAGAGACCCAGTACTTC	CASSPLLAEQETQYF
TRBJ2-3	.	TRBV10-3	.	TGTGCCCTCGGCCGCCAGGCGGATGGCACAGAGACGCAGTATTTT	CALGRQADGTETQYF
TRBJ2-7	few	TRBV5-1	.	TGCGCCAGCAGCACGAACAGGGATGCGTCCTACGAGCAGTACTTC	CASSTNRDASYEQYF
TRBJ2-5	many	TRBV28	TRBD2	TGTGCCAGCAGTTTCCTACTAGCGGGAGGTGGAGAGACCCAGTACTTC	CASSFLLAGGGETQYF
TRBJ1-4	many	TRBV4-1	.	TGCGCCAGCAGGCCCCTGGGCAGGGCAGATGAAAAACTGTTTTTT	CASRPLGRADEKLFF
TRBJ2-7	few	TRBV6-1	TRBD1	TGTGCCAGCAGCCTCCCGGGACAGGGGACTCGCTACGAGCAGTACTTC	CASSLPGQGTRYEQYF
TRBJ1-1	many	TRBV6-5	.	TGTGCCAGCAGTTATCTCGGGAGAGGCACTGAAGCTTTCTTT	CASSYLGRGTEAFF
TRBJ2-7	many	TRBV4-1	.	TGCGCCAGCAGCCAAGATAGAGCCAGCTCCTACGAGCAGTACTTC	CASSQDRASSYEQYF
TRBJ2-5	many	TRBV4-1	.	TGCGCCAGCAGCAGATGGCAGAAAGAGACCCAGTACTTC	CASSRWQKETQYF
TRBJ2-1	many	TRBV10-1	.	TGCGCCAGCAGTGAGTCGAGTGTCAGGGTGAATGAGCAGTTCTTC	CASSESSVRVNEQFF
TRBJ1-1	.	TRBV12-3/TRBV12-4	TRBD1	TGTGCCAGCAGTAGACCGGGACAGGGGAACACTGAAGCTTTCTTT	CASSRPGQGNTEAFF
TRBJ2-2	.	TRBV6-5	.	TGTCCGAGCAGTTACGCCGTGAGCACAGGGACGCTGTATTTT	CPSSYAVSTGTLYF
TRBJ2-1	.	TRBV2	.	TGTGCCAGCAGTGAAGTGAGACTAGGGAGCTCCTACGAGCAGTTCTTC	CASSEVRLGSSYEQFF
TRBJ2-1	.	TRBV12-3/TRBV12-4	TRBD2	TGTGCCAGCAGCCGGACTAGCGGGAAGGATGAGCAGTTCTTC	CASSRTSGKDEQFF
TRBJ2-7	once	TRBV5-3	.	TGTGCCAGAAGCTTTAGGGCTAGCAAAGTCTACGAGCAGTACTTC	CARSFRASKVYEQYF
TRBJ2-3	.	TRBV10-2	.	TGCGCCAGCTCGGGGCCGGGAGCCAGGAGCACTCAGTATTTT	CASSGPGARSTQYF
TRBJ2-5	.	TRBV6-1	.	TGTGCCAGCACCCCCTTGCGGTCGGAGACCCAGTACTTC	CASTPLRSETQYF
TRBJ2-4	once	TRBV7-3	.	TGTGCCAGCAGCTCGGGGCAGCGGGACAAAAATACGCAGTACTTC	CASSSGQRDKNTQYF
TRBJ2-4	.	TRBV6-1	.	TGTGCCAGCAGTGAAGCGCTCGCCGCGAGGGGCGGCGGCGGTGCCCAAGACACTCAGTACTTC	CASSEALAARGGGGAQDTQYF
TRBJ2-1	.	TRBV10-3	.	TGTGCCACCGCATTTCTCCCAACAGGCACCGAGCAGTTCTTC	CATAFLPTGTEQFF
TRBJ2-2	few	TRBV11-3	.	TGTGCCAGCAGCCGCGGGACCGCTGTACCCGGGGAGCTGTTTTTT	CASSRGTAVPGELFF
TRBJ2-1	many	TRBV4-2	TRBD2	TGTGCCAGCAGCCTCGGACTAGCGGGAGGGCCCTACAATGAGCAGTTCTTC	CASSLGLAGGPYNEQFF
TRBJ2-7	.	TRBV6-1	.	TGTGTCACCGGACTGACTGCCACAGACACGCAGTACTTC	CVTGLTATDTQYF
TRBJ2-2	.	TRBV6-1	.	TGTGCCCGCGGCGGCCGGCCGGTTGGCACCGGGACGCTGTTTTTT	CARGGRPVGTGTLFF
TRBJ2-4	many	TRBV6-9	.	TGTGCCAGCAGTTCCCTACAACAACTAGCCAAAAACATTCAGTACTTC	CASSSLQQLAKNIQYF